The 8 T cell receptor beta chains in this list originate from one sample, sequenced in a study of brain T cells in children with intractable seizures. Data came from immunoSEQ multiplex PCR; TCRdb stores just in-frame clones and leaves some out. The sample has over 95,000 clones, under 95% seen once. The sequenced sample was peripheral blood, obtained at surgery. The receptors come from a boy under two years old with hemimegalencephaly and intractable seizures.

CDR3: CASSTVEGSSYNEQFF. The CDR3 DNA is TGCGCCAGCAGCACTGTAGAGGGTAGCTCCTACAATGAGCAGTTCTTC. V usage is TRBV5-1 and J usage is TRBJ2-1; maybe TRBD2 (5 bases). This CDR3 spans 16 amino acids. Germline CDR1 and CDR2: SGHRS and YFSETQ. Trimming cost V 4 bases and J 0 bases, with 14 bases left between them. Looking up the rest from reference TRBV5-1 and TRBJ2-1 gives the full variable domain: KAGVTQTPRYLIKTRGQQVTLSCSPISGHRSVSWYQQTPGQGLQFLFEYFSETQRNKGNFPGRFSGRQFSNSRSEMNVSTLELGDSALYLCASSTVEGSSYNEQFFGPGTRLTVL.

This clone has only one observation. The CDR3 loop is CSVGTPGRNEKLFF. Here the CDR3 DNA reads TGCAGCGTTGGGACACCAGGACGAAATGAAAAACTGTTTTTT. This chain links TRBV29-1 with TRBJ1-4; possible D gene TRBD1, 5 bases. CDR3 size: 14 residues. V lost 4 bases and J 5 bases, leaving 14 bases between the germline ends. CDR1 and CDR2 (germline): SQVTM, ANQGSEA.

This CDR3 is CASGLFVSEAFF. Here the CDR3 DNA reads TGTGCCAGCGGCCTCTTTGTGTCTGAAGCTTTCTTT. The chain carries TRBV6-5 and TRBJ1-1; D unclear. The V gene's germline CDR1 is MNHEY and CDR2 SVGAGI. V lost 8 bases to trimming and J lost 6 bases, with 13 bases between them. The CDR3 runs 12 residues.

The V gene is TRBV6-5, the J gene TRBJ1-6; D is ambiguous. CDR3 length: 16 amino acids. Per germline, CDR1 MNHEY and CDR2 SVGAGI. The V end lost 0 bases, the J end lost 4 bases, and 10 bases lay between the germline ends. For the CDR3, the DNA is TGTGCCAGCAGTTACTCGAGGACGGGATATAATTCACCCCTCCACTTT. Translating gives CASSYSRTGYNSPLHF.

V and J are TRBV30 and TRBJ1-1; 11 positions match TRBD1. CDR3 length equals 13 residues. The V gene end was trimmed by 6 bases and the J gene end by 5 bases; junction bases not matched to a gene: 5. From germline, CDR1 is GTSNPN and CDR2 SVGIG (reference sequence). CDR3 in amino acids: CACPGTGGTEAFF. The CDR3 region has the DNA TGTGCCTGCCCCGGGACAGGGGGTACTGAAGCTTTCTTT.

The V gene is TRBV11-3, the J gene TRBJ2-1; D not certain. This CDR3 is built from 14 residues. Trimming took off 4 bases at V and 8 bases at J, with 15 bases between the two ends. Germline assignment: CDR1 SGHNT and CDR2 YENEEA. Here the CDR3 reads CASSSPSYGDEQFF. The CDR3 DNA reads TGTGCCAGCAGCTCCCCCTCCTATGGGGATGAGCAGTTCTTC.

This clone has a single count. The CDR3 DNA reads TGTGCCAGCAGTGAAGCTTGGCGAGTGGGCCAAGAGACCCAGTACTTC. Translated: CASSEAWRVGQETQYF. The chain combines TRBV6-1 with TRBJ2-5, with D hard to call. The CDR3 is 16 amino acids. Germline lookup yields CDR1 MNHNS and CDR2 SASEGT. V was pared by 0 bases and J by 1 base, with 12 bases between.

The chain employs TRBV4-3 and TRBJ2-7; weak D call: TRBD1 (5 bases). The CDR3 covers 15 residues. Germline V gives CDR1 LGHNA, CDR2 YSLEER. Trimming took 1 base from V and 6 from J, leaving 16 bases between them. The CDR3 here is CASSQGNARVLEQYF. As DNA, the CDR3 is TGCGCCAGCAGCCAAGGAAATGCCAGGGTGCTCGAGCAGTACTTC.